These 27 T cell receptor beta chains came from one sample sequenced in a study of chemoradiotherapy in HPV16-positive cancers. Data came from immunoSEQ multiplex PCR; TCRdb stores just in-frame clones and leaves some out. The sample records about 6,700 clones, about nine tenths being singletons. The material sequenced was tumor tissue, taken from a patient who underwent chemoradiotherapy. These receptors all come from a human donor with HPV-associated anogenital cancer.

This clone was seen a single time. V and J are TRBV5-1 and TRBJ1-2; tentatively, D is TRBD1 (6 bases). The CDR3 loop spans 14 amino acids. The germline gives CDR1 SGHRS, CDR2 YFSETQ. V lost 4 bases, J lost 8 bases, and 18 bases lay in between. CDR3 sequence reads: CASSPGGPSKGYTF. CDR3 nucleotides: TGCGCCAGCAGCCCCGGGGGCCCCAGTAAGGGCTACACCTTC.

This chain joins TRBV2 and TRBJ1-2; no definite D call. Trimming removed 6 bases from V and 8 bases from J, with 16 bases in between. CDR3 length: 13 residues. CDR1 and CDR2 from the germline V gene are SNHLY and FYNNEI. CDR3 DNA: TGTGCCAGCAGAGACGGCGACAAATGGGGCTACACCTTC. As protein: CASRDGDKWGYTF.

CDR3 in amino acids: CASSVGQNPEKLFF. The CDR3 DNA sequence: TGTGCCAGCAGCGTTGGACAGAATCCTGAAAAACTGTTTTTT. The rearrangement links TRBV9 to TRBJ1-4; D may be TRBD1 (6 bases). This CDR3 contains 14 residues. Germline CDR1 is SGDLS and CDR2 is YYNGEE. V gave up 2 bases and J gave up 7 bases, with 12 bases separating them.

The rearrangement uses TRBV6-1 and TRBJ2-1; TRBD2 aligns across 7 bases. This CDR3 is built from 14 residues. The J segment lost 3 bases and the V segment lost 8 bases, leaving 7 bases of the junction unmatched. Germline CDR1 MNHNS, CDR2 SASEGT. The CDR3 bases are TGTGCCAGCGGGGGGGAGCGGGACTACAATGAGCAGTTCTTC. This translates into CASGGERDYNEQFF.

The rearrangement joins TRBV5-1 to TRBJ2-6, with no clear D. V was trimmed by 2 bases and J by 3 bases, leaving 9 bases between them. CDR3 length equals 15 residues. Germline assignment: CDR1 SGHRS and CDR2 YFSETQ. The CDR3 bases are TGCGCCAGCAGCTTACTTACGGATGGGGCCAACGTCCTGACTTTC. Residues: CASSLLTDGANVLTF.

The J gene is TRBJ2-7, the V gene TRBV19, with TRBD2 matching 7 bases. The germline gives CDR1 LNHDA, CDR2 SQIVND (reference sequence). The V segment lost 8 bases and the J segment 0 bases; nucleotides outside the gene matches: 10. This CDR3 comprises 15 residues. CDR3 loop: CASGQRGASSYEQYF. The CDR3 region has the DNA TGTGCCAGTGGCCAGCGGGGTGCTAGCTCCTACGAGCAGTACTTC.

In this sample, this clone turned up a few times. Written as DNA, the CDR3 is TGTGCCAGCAGCTTATCGGCCGGCTATGGCTACACCTTC. This codes for CASSLSAGYGYTF. The gene calls are TRBV7-2 and TRBJ1-2, with D uncertain. This CDR3 contains 13 residues. Between the trimmed V and J ends, which lost 2 bases and 4 bases, there was a span of 8 bases. Germline values: CDR1 SGHTA, CDR2 FQGNSA.

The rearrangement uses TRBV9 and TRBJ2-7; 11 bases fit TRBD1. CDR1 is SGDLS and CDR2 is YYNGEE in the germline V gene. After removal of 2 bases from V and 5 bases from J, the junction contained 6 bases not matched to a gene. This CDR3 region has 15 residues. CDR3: CASSVGTGGGDEQYF. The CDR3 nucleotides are TGTGCCAGCAGCGTGGGGACAGGGGGAGGAGACGAGCAGTACTTC. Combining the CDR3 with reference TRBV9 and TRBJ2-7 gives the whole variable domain DSGVTQTPKHLITATGQRVTLRCSPRSGDLSVYWYQQSLDQGLQFLIQYYNGEERAKGNILERFSAQQFPDLHSELNLSSLELGDSALYFCASSVGTGGGDEQYFGPGTRLTVT.

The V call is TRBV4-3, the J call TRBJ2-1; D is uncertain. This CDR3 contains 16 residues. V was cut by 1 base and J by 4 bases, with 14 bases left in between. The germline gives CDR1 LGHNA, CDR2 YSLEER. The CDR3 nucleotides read TGCGCCAGCAGCCAAGGTGCCTACCAGGCTTACAATGAGCAGTTCTTC. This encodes CASSQGAYQAYNEQFF.

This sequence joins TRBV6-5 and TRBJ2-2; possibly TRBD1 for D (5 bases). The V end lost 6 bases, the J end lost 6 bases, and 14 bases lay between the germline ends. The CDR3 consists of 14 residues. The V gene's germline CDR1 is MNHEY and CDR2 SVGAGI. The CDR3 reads CASSRDRRSGELFF. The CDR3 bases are TGTGCCAGCAGCCGAGACAGAAGGTCCGGGGAGCTGTTTTTT.

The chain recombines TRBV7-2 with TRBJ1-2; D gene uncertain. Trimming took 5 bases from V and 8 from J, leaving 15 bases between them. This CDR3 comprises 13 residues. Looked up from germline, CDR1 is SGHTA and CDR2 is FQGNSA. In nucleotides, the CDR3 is TGTGCCAGCAGCCCGACTGGGCTATTCGGCTACACCTTC. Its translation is CASSPTGLFGYTF.

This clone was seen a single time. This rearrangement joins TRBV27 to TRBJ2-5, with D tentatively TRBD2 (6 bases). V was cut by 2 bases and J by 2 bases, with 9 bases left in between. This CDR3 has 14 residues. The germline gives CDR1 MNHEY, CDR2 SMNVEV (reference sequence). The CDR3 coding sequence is TGTGCCAGCAGTTTAAAGAGCGGGCAAGAGACCCAGTACTTC. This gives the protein CASSLKSGQETQYF.

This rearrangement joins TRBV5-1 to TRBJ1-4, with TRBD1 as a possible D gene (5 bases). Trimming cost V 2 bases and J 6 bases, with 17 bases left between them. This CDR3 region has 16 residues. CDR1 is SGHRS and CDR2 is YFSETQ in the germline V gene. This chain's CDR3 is CASSLSPAGMYEKLFF. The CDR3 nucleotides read TGCGCCAGCAGCTTATCCCCGGCAGGGATGTATGAAAAACTGTTTTTT. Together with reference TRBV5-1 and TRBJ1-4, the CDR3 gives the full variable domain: KAGVTQTPRYLIKTRGQQVTLSCSPISGHRSVSWYQQTPGQGLQFLFEYFSETQRNKGNFPGRFSGRQFSNSRSEMNVSTLELGDSALYLCASSLSPAGMYEKLFFGSGTQLSVL.

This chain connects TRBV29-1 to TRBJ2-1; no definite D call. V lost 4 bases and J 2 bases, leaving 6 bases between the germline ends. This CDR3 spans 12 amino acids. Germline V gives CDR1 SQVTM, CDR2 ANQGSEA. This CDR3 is CSVGMTYNEQFF. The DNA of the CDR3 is TGCAGCGTTGGGATGACCTACAATGAGCAGTTCTTC.

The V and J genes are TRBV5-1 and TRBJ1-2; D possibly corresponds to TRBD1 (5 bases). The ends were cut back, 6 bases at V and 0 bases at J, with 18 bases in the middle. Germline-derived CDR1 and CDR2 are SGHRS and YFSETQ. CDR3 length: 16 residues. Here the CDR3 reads CASTFGAGRANYGYTF. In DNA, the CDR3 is TGCGCCAGCACCTTTGGGGCAGGCAGGGCTAACTATGGCTACACCTTC.

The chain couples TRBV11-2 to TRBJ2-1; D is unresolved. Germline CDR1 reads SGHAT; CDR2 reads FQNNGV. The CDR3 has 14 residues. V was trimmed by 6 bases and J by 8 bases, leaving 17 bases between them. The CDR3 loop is CASRRNPRAHEQFF. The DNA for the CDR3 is TGTGCCAGCAGGCGAAACCCGCGTGCCCATGAGCAGTTCTTC.

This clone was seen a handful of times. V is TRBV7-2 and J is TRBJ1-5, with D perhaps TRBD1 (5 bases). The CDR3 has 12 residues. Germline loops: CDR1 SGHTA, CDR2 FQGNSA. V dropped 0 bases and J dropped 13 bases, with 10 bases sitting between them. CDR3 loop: CASSLATGGQHF. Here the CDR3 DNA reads TGTGCCAGCAGCTTAGCGACGGGGGGACAGCATTTT.

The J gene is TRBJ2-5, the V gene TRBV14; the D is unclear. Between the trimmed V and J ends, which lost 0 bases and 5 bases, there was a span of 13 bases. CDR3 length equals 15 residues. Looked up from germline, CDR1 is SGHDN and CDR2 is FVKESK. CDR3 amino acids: CASSQDLNPWETQYF. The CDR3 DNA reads TGTGCCAGCAGCCAAGATCTTAATCCGTGGGAGACCCAGTACTTC.

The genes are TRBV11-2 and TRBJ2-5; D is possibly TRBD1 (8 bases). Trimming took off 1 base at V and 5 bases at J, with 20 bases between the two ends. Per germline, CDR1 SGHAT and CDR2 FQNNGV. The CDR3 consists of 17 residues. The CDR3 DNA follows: TGTGCCAGCAGCTTAGGCTATCCAGGACAGGGAGGGGAGACCCAGTACTTC. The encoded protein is CASSLGYPGQGGETQYF.

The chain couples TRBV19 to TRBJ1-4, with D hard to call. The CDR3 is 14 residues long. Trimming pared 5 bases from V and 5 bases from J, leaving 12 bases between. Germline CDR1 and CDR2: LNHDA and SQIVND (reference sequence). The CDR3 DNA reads TGTGCCAGTAGTGACACGGCAAGCAATGAAAAACTGTTTTTT. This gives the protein CASSDTASNEKLFF.

The CDR3 protein is CASRGQGPAEQYF. The CDR3 coding sequence is TGTGCCAGCAGGGGACAGGGCCCGGCCGAGCAGTACTTC. The chain recombines TRBV7-9 with TRBJ2-7, with TRBD1 matching 9 bases. CDR1 and CDR2 from the germline V gene are SEHNR and FQNEAQ (reference sequence). This CDR3 comprises 13 residues. V lost 6 bases to trimming and J lost 6 bases; unmatched junction nucleotides: 6.

CDR3 in DNA: TGCGCCAGCAGTGCAGGTATTGGGGCCAACGTCCTGACTTTC. Amino acid sequence: CASSAGIGANVLTF. The genes are TRBV10-1 and TRBJ2-6, with no clear D. V dropped 4 bases and J dropped 3 bases, with 7 bases sitting between them. Germline-derived CDR1 and CDR2 are WNHNN and SYGVQD (reference sequence). The CDR3 has 14 amino acids.

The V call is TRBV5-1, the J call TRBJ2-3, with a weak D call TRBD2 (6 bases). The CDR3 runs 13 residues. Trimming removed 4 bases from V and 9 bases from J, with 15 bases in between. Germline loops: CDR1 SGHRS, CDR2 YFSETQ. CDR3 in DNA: TGCGCCAGCAGCGATCACGGGAGCGAGACGCAGTATTTT. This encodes CASSDHGSETQYF.

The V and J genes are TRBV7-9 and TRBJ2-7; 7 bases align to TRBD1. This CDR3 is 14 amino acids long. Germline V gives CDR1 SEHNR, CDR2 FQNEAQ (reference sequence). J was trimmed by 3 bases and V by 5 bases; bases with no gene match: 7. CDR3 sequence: CASSATTGNYEQYF. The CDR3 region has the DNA TGTGCCAGCAGCGCCACGACAGGGAACTACGAGCAGTACTTC. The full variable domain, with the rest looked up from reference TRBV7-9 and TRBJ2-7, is DTGVSQNPRHKITKRGQNVTFRCDPISEHNRLYWYRQTLGQGPEFLTYFQNEAQLEKSRLLSDRFSAERPKGSFSTLEIQRTEQGDSAMYLCASSATTGNYEQYFGPGTRLTVT.

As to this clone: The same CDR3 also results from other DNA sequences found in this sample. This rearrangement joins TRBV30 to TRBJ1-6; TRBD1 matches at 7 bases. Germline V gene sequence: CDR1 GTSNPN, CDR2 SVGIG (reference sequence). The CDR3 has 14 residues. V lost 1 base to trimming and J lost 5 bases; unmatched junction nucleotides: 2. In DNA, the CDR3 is TGTGCCTGGAGTGCCGGACAGGATAATTCACCCCTCCACTTT. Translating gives CAWSAGQDNSPLHF.

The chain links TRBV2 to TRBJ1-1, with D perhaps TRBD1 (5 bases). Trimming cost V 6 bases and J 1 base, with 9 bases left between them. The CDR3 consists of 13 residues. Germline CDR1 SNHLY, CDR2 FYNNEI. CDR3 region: CASRRGQNTEAFF. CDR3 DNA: TGTGCCAGCAGGAGGGGCCAGAACACTGAAGCTTTCTTT.

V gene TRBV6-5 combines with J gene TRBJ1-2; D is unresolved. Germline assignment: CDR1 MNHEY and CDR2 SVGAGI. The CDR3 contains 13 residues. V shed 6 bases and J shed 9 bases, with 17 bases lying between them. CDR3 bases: TGTGCCAGCAGCCTCGCCCAGAGCTACCGCTACACCTTC. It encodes CASSLAQSYRYTF.